What follows are 29 T cell receptor beta chains derived from one specimen sequenced in a study of blood T cells in healthy people across ages. A second roughly 6 to 11 cycle PCR used barcoded and J-beta primers. TCRdb reprocessed the 5' RACE reads with MiXCR, giving one entry per CDR3 protein. The data contain some 1.5 million distinct CDR3 sequences, around 40% of them singletons. The specimen was blood. All receptors derive from a woman under 30 in good health.

This clonotype was seen a handful of times. This chain joins TRBV28 and TRBJ2-3; D uncertain. Trimming removed 10 bases at V and 4 bases at J, with 9 bases between. CDR3 length: 11 amino acids. The germline CDR1 and CDR2 sequences are MDHEN and SYDVKM. Here the CDR3 DNA reads TGTGCCATCCAAGAGGCAGATACGCAGTATTTT. It translates to CAIQEADTQYF.

The chain is built from TRBV27 and TRBJ2-1; 12 bases agree with TRBD2. CDR3 length: 15 amino acids. CDR1 MNHEY and CDR2 SMNVEV come from the germline V gene (reference sequence). J gave up 9 bases and V 6 bases, and 9 bases lay outside the gene matches. CDR3 sequence (DNA): TGTGCCAGCAGCCTAGCGGGAGGGCCTGTTGGTGAGCAGTTCTTC. The encoded protein is CASSLAGGPVGEQFF.

CDR3 residues: CASTAGSYYEQYF. The CDR3 DNA sequence: TGTGCCAGCACCGCCGGGTCTTACTACGAGCAGTACTTC. The chain is built from TRBV6-6 and TRBJ2-7; D unresolved. CDR1 is MNHNY and CDR2 is SVGAGI in the germline V gene (reference sequence). The germline V and J ends were trimmed by 7 bases and 3 bases, with 13 bases remaining between them. This CDR3 is 13 amino acids long.

The chain joins TRBV10-3 to TRBJ2-7; no clear D gene. TRBJ2-5 matches the DNA end more closely, so the J call is doubtful. The CDR3 totals 14 residues. The germline V gene has CDR1 ENHRY and CDR2 SYGVKD. The chain's CDR3 is CAIRGEPLRETQYF. The CDR3 coding sequence is TGTGCCATCAGGGGCGAGCCCCTGCGCGAGACCCAGTACTTC.

Only a few counts were recorded for this clonotype. This chain connects TRBV4-3 to TRBJ2-1, with 10 bases aligning to TRBD2. Trimming took 1 base from V and 2 from J; bases not matched to a gene: 8. The CDR3 covers 18 residues. Germline V gene lookup returns CDR1 LGHNA and CDR2 YSLEER. CDR3 nucleotide sequence: TGCGCCAGCAGCCAAGGGTTTGCCCTAGCGGGGGCCTACAATGAGCAGTTCTTC. It translates to CASSQGFALAGAYNEQFF.

This sequence joins TRBV7-2 and TRBJ2-3, with D possibly called TRBD1 or TRBD2 (5 bases each). The V gene's germline CDR1 is SGHTA and CDR2 FQGNSA. This CDR3 spans 15 amino acids. Deletions cut 2 bases from V and 0 bases from J, with 9 bases between. CDR3 in amino acids: CASSLWGSSTDTQYF. CDR3 sequence (DNA): TGTGCCAGCAGCTTATGGGGGAGTAGCACAGATACGCAGTATTTT.

This chain joins TRBV6-5 and TRBJ2-5; D perhaps matches TRBD1 (5 bases). This CDR3 region has 16 residues. V was clipped by 0 bases and J by 0 bases, with 11 bases between them. Germline V gene sequence: CDR1 MNHEY, CDR2 SVGAGI. The CDR3 loop is CASSYSRSGYQETQYF. Written as DNA, the CDR3 is TGTGCCAGCAGTTACTCGAGGTCAGGGTACCAAGAGACCCAGTACTTC.

This chain links TRBV6-6 with TRBJ2-5, with a tentative D call TRBD1 (5 bases). The ends were cut back, 7 bases at V and 2 bases at J, with 14 bases in the middle. Germline CDR1 MNHNY, CDR2 SVGAGI (reference sequence). The CDR3 is 14 residues long. CDR3 residues: CASKWGKLQETQYF. The CDR3 nucleotides read TGTGCCAGCAAATGGGGCAAACTACAAGAGACCCAGTACTTC.

The chain has TRBV13 and TRBJ2-6; no reliable D call. With 0 bases removed from V and 1 base from J, the gap between germline ends came to 13 bases. Germline loops: CDR1 PRHDT, CDR2 FYEKMQ (reference sequence). The CDR3 extends over 18 amino acids. The CDR3 sequence is CASSLGANTESGANVLTF. The CDR3 DNA reads TGTGCCAGCAGCTTAGGCGCAAATACAGAATCTGGGGCCAACGTCCTGACTTTC. Using reference TRBV13 and TRBJ2-6 for the parts outside the CDR3, the full variable domain is AAGVIQSPRHLIKEKRETATLKCYPIPRHDTVYWYQQGPGQDPQFLISFYEKMQSDKGSIPDRFSAQQFSDYHSELNMSSLELGDSALYFCASSLGANTESGANVLTFGAGSRLTVL.

This clonotype was picked up one time. The chain is built from TRBV7-2 and TRBJ2-1; a possible D gene is TRBD1 (6 bases). The assigned J gene may be wrong: the sequence end matches TRBJ2-7 better. The CDR3 is 15 amino acids. Germline V CDR1 and CDR2: SGHTA, FQGNSA. The CDR3 nucleotides read TGTGCCAGCAGCTTAACCCCAGGGGCCTACAATGAGCAGTACTTC. Translation: CASSLTPGAYNEQYF.

The chain joins TRBV12-3 or TRBV12-4 to TRBJ2-1; the D gene is possibly TRBD1 (6 bases). The germline V and J ends were trimmed by 3 bases and 11 bases, with 11 bases remaining between them. The CDR3 spans 12 residues. CDR3 bases: TGTGCCAGCAGTTTCTTAGGGGGTAAGCAGTTCTTC. Translation gives CASSFLGGKQFF.

This clonotype was found a few times. The rearrangement uses TRBV13 and TRBJ2-1, with TRBD1 matching over 8 bases. V was clipped by 5 bases and J by 1 base; unmatched bases: 4. Germline CDR1 reads PRHDT; CDR2 reads FYEKMQ (reference sequence). This CDR3 has 15 amino acids. The CDR3: CASSNTGGSYNEQFF. CDR3 in DNA: TGTGCCAGCAGCAACACAGGGGGATCCTACAATGAGCAGTTCTTC.

The rearrangement links TRBV20-1 to TRBJ1-2; unclear D gene. Trimming cost V 4 bases and J 8 bases, with 26 bases left between them. Germline V lookup: CDR1 DFQATT, CDR2 SNEGSKA (reference sequence). The CDR3 totals 16 residues. The chain's CDR3 is CSATVRARESPIGYTF. The CDR3 nucleotides read TGCAGTGCTACTGTACGGGCGAGGGAGTCCCCTATCGGCTACACCTTC.

This chain connects TRBV20-1 to TRBJ2-3; TRBD2 matches at 9 bases. Trimming cost V 8 bases and J 4 bases; bases outside gene matches: 13. Germline values: CDR1 DFQATT, CDR2 SNEGSKA (reference sequence). CDR3 length equals 15 residues. The CDR3 coding sequence is TGCAGTACCCGTCCCGGGACTAGCCCGGCAGATACGCAGTATTTT. The encoded protein is CSTRPGTSPADTQYF.

A note on this clonotype: A read error is possible here, since a much larger clone lies one base away. The genes are TRBV29-1 and TRBJ2-5; D remains unclear. The germline V gene has CDR1 SQVTM and CDR2 ANQGSEA. This CDR3 is built from 10 residues. V was cut by 6 bases and J by 7 bases, with 9 bases left in between. The CDR3 bases are TGCAGCGTCGCACGTCCGACCCAGTACTTC. Translated: CSVARPTQYF.

CDR3 in DNA: TGTGCCAGCAGCTTAGATAACGGGGGGGCCTGGAATGAGCAGTTCTTC. Its protein product is CASSLDNGGAWNEQFF. The rearrangement links TRBV7-2 to TRBJ2-1, with 8 bases identical to TRBD2. CDR3 length: 16 amino acids. The V gene end was trimmed by 1 base and the J gene end by 7 bases; junction bases not matched to a gene: 9. Germline-derived CDR1 and CDR2 are SGHTA and FQGNSA.

This clonotype was recorded at least ten times. The rearrangement links TRBV29-1 to TRBJ1-2; D ambiguous. Germline V gene sequence: CDR1 SQVTM, CDR2 ANQGSEA. The CDR3 has 14 residues. Trimming removed 1 base at V and 6 bases at J, with 15 bases between. The DNA of the CDR3 is TGCAGCGTTGAAGGCCGCCAAAGGATGGATGGCTACACCTTC. It translates to CSVEGRQRMDGYTF.

The chain recombines TRBV4-3 with TRBJ2-7; D possibly corresponds to TRBD1 (5 bases). With 1 base removed from V and 7 bases from J, the gap between germline ends came to 17 bases. Germline CDR1 and CDR2: LGHNA and YSLEER. The CDR3 is 15 residues long. This chain's CDR3 is CASSQAFQGLGEQYF. The CDR3 DNA sequence: TGCGCCAGCAGCCAAGCGTTCCAGGGCTTGGGGGAGCAGTACTTC.

The chain has TRBV11-2 and TRBJ2-5; D may be TRBD2 (7 bases). Trimming removed 2 bases at V and 4 bases at J, with 17 bases between. Germline V gene data show CDR1 as SGHAT and CDR2 as FQNNGV. The CDR3 runs to 16 residues. The CDR3 loop reads CASSLHIGGPAETQYF. CDR3 nucleotides: TGTGCCAGCAGCTTACATATCGGGGGGCCAGCAGAGACCCAGTACTTC.

This clonotype appeared many times. The chain carries TRBV6-2 or TRBV6-3 and TRBJ1-2; possible D gene TRBD1, 6 bases. V was pared by 6 bases and J by 3 bases, with 26 bases between. The CDR3 totals 18 residues. The germline V gene has CDR1 MNHEY and CDR2 SVGEGT. The CDR3 is CASRPRTGHGGRDYGYTF. The CDR3 DNA reads TGTGCCAGCAGACCACGGACCGGACACGGGGGGCGCGACTATGGCTACACCTTC.

This clonotype appeared a few times. V and J are TRBV20-1 and TRBJ2-7; D is perhaps TRBD1 (6 bases). Trimming took 0 bases from V and 7 from J, leaving 19 bases between them. This CDR3 is 15 amino acids long. Germline CDR1 DFQATT, CDR2 SNEGSKA (reference sequence). DNA for the CDR3: TGCAGTGCTAGAGATTCTAGGCGACAGGAGAAAGAGCAGTACTTC. It encodes CSARDSRRQEKEQYF.

J is TRBJ1-5 and V is TRBV12-5, with D unresolved. Trimming shortened V by 0 bases and J by 4 bases, and 16 bases separated the two germline ends. The CDR3 runs 17 residues. CDR1 LGHNT and CDR2 FRNRAP come from the germline V gene. The CDR3, as DNA: TGTGCTAGTGGTTTGGTACTCGGAGTAACAAGGAATCAGCCCCAGCATTTT. Amino acids: CASGLVLGVTRNQPQHF.

This rearrangement joins TRBV4-1 to TRBJ2-2; 8 nucleotides line up with TRBD2. CDR1 MGHRA and CDR2 YSYEKL come from the germline V gene. CDR3 length: 17 amino acids. V lost 0 bases to trimming and J lost 1 base; unmatched junction nucleotides: 4. The CDR3 is CASSQEAGGWNTGELFF. CDR3 nucleotides: TGCGCCAGCAGCCAAGAGGCGGGGGGATGGAACACCGGGGAGCTGTTTTTT.

The chain couples TRBV7-2 to TRBJ2-3; no firm D call. Per germline, CDR1 SGHTA and CDR2 FQGNSA. The CDR3 spans 14 residues. V lost 4 bases to trimming and J lost 1 base, with 9 bases between them. CDR3 loop: CASSYVVRTDTQYF. DNA for the CDR3: TGTGCCAGCAGCTACGTTGTTCGCACAGATACGCAGTATTTT.

In this sample, this clonotype turned up many times. The chain is built from TRBV27 and TRBJ2-3, with 7 bases aligning to TRBD2. CDR3 length: 15 residues. With V trimmed by 6 bases and J by 2 bases, 8 bases remained unmatched. The germline V gene encodes CDR1 MNHEY and CDR2 SMNVEV (reference sequence). CDR3: CASRPRLANTDTQYF. Written as DNA, the CDR3 is TGTGCCAGCAGACCAAGACTAGCCAACACAGATACGCAGTATTTT.

This sequence joins TRBV9 and TRBJ2-4; TRBD1 is a possible D gene (5 bases). The CDR3 runs to 15 residues. Germline-derived CDR1 and CDR2 are SGDLS and YYNGEE. V shed 0 bases and J shed 15 bases, with 22 bases lying between them. CDR3 sequence reads: CASSVGPQPGPIWYF. The DNA for the CDR3 is TGTGCCAGCAGCGTAGGACCCCAGCCAGGGCCGATTTGGTACTTC. The full variable domain, in which reference TRBV9 and TRBJ2-4 provide the parts outside the CDR3, is DSGVTQTPKHLITATGQRVTLRCSPRSGDLSVYWYQQSLDQGLQFLIQYYNGEERAKGNILERFSAQQFPDLHSELNLSSLELGDSALYFCASSVGPQPGPIWYFGAGTRLSVL.

For this clonotype: A read error may produce the germline difference seen at one junction end. V is TRBV4-3 and J is TRBJ1-6; D unclear. Per germline, CDR1 LGHNA and CDR2 YSLEER. The CDR3 loop spans 15 amino acids. The CDR3 sequence: CASSQSRIGFSPPHF. CDR3 nucleotides: TGCGCCAGCAGCCAGAGTCGGATTGGGTTTTCACCCCCCCACTTT.

The genes are TRBV21-1 and TRBJ2-1; TRBD2, as called in the table, went unchecked against the DNA. TRBV21-1 is a recognized pseudogene. The CDR3 extends over 15 amino acids. The CDR3 nucleotides read TGTGCCAGCAGCAAGACGGGAGGGCCTTTCAATGAGCAGTTCTTC. It specifies CASSKTGGPFNEQFF.

This clonotype was seen only a few times. The gene calls are TRBV20-1 and TRBJ1-6; D might be TRBD1 (6 bases). The CDR3 runs to 16 residues. V was pared by 1 base and J by 7 bases, with 17 bases between. Germline V lookup: CDR1 DFQATT, CDR2 SNEGSKA (reference sequence). CDR3 DNA sequence: TGCAGTGCTAGAGGCATTGACCAGGGGAGGAATTCACCCCTCCACTTT. This codes for CSARGIDQGRNSPLHF.